This T cell receptor beta chain was recovered during a study of cytomegalovirus exposure and HLA in healthy donors. Study-level points and caveats: A previous analysis found most TCR beta V segments productive roughly 87% or roughly 30% of the time. Rare TCR sequences predominated, though certain public TCRs were found in many donors. A further, later analysis showed that HLA-associated TCR beta chains (compared with equally common others) were more clonally expanded.

This PCR relied on a set of 60 Vbeta primers and 13 Jbeta primers. TCRdb's copy holds only in-frame clones and misses some; the assay was immunoSEQ multiplex PCR. The table records 150,000 or so clones, about 75% of them present only once. As to this clone: Its target is not known.

Source material: PBMCs. The sequence derives from a male donor in good health and CMV-seronegative.

The CDR3 coding sequence is TGTGCCAGCAGTGAGGGACAGGGCTCCTACAATGAGCAGTTCTTC. It is translated as CASSEGQGSYNEQFF. The rearrangement joins TRBV2 to TRBJ2-1, with TRBD1 matching 9 bases. The germline gives CDR1 SNHLY, CDR2 FYNNEI. CDR3 size: 15 residues. Losses at the gene ends were 3 bases for V and 0 bases for J; bases not matched to a gene: 0. Combining the CDR3 with reference TRBV2 and TRBJ2-1 gives the whole variable domain EPEVTQTPSHQVTQMGQEVILRCVPISNHLYFYWYRQILGQKVEFLVSFYNNEISEKSEIFDDQFSVERPDGSNFTLKIRSTKLEDSAMYFCASSEGQGSYNEQFFGPGTRLTVL.